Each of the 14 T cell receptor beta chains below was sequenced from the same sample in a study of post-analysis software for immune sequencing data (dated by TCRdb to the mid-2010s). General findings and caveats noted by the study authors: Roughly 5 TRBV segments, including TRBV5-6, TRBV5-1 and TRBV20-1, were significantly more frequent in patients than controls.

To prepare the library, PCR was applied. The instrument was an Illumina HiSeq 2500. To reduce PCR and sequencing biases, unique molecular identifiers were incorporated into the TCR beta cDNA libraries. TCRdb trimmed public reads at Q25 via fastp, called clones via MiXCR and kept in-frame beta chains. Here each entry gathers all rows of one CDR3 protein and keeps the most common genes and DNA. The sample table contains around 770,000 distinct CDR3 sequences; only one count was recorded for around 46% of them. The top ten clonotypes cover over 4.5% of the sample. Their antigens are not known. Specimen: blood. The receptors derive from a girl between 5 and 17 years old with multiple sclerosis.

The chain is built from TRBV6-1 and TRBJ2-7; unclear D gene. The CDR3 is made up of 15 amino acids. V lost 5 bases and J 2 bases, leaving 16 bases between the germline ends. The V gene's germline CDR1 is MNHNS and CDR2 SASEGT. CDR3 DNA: TGTGCCAGCAGTCTCCCCCCAAGAGCCCCCTACGAGCAGTACTTC. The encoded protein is CASSLPPRAPYEQYF.

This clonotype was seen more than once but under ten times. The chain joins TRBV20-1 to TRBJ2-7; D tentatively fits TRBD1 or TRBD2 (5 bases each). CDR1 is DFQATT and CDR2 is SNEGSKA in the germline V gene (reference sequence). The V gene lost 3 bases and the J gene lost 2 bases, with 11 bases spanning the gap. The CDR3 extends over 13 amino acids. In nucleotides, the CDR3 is TGCAGTGCTAGCCGGGACGGCACCTACGAGCAGTACTTC. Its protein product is CSASRDGTYEQYF.

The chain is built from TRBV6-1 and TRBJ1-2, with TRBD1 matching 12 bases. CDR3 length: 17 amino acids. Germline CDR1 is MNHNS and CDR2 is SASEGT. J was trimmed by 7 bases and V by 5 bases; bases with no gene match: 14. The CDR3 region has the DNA TGTGCCAGCAGTATTGGGACAGGGGGCGCGAGTTTCGGTGGCTACACCTTC. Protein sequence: CASSIGTGGASFGGYTF.

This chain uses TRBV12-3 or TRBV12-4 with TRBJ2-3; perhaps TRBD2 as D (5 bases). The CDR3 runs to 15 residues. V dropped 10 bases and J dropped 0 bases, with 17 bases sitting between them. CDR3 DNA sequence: TGTGCCATCGCTACTCTGGGGAGTAGCACAGATACGCAGTATTTT. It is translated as CAIATLGSSTDTQYF.

CDR3: CASSQDLVSREQFF. The CDR3 DNA is TGTGCCAGCAGCCAAGATCTTGTCAGCAGGGAGCAGTTCTTC. The chain is built from TRBV3-1 and TRBJ2-1, with D unresolved. Trimming removed 0 bases from V and 10 bases from J, with 13 bases in between. The germline V gene has CDR1 LGHDT and CDR2 YNNKEL (reference sequence). This CDR3 has 14 residues.

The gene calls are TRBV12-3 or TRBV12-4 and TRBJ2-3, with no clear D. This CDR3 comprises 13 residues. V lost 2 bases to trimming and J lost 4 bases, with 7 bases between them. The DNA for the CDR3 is TGTGCCAGCAGTTTACAAAACGCAGATACGCAGTATTTT. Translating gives CASSLQNADTQYF.

The DNA of the CDR3 is TGCAGTGCTGTAGGGCGGTTCGCAGATACGCAGTATTTT. It is translated as CSAVGRFADTQYF. The V call is TRBV20-1, the J call TRBJ2-3; no clear D. The length of the CDR3 is 13 residues. Germline V lookup: CDR1 DFQATT, CDR2 SNEGSKA (reference sequence). The V end lost 5 bases, the J end lost 4 bases, and 13 bases lay between the germline ends.

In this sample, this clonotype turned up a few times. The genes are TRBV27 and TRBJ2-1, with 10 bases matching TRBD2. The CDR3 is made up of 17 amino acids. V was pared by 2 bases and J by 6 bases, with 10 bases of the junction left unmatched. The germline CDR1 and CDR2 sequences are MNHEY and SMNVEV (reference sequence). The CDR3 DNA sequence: TGTGCCAGCAGTTTAGTCCGTGTACTAGCGGGAAGCAATGAGCAGTTCTTC. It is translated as CASSLVRVLAGSNEQFF.

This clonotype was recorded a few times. CDR3 in DNA: TGCGCCAGCAGCCCGGAGCCGGGCGCTAGCCGTGACTACAATGAGCAGTTCTTC. Encoded protein: CASSPEPGASRDYNEQFF. This chain uses TRBV5-1 with TRBJ2-1; TRBD2 might be the D (5 bases). Per the germline V gene, CDR1 is SGHRS and CDR2 is YFSETQ. V lost 4 bases and J 3 bases, leaving 23 bases between the germline ends. CDR3 length equals 18 residues.

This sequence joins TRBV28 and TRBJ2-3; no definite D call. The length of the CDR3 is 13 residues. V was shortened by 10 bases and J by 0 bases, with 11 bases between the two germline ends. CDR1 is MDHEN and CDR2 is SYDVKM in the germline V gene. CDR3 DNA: TGTGCCACCCGAGGCCCTAGCACAGATACGCAGTATTTT. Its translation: CATRGPSTDTQYF.

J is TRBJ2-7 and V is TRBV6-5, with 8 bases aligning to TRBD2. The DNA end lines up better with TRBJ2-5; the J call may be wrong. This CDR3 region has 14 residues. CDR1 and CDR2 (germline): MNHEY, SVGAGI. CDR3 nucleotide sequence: TGTGCCAGCAGCCAGCGGGAGAATCGGGAGACCCAGTACTTC. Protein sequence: CASSQRENRETQYF.

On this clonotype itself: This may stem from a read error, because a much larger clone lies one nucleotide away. CDR3 loop: CATRLVGADTQYF. The CDR3 DNA reads TGTGCCACCCGACTAGTGGGAGCAGATACGCAGTATTTT. The chain combines TRBV10-3 with TRBJ2-3, with D possibly being TRBD2 (6 bases). CDR1 and CDR2 from the germline V gene are ENHRY and SYGVKD. The length of the CDR3 is 13 residues. V shed 10 bases and J shed 4 bases, with 15 bases lying between them.

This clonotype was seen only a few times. CDR3 in DNA: TGTGCCAGCACCATACCACCGGGACAGGGGGACACTGAAGCTTTCTTT. It specifies CASTIPPGQGDTEAFF. The V call is TRBV12-3 or TRBV12-4, the J call TRBJ1-1; 11 nucleotides match TRBD1. The CDR3 runs to 16 residues. V shed 7 bases and J 3 bases; nucleotides not matched to a gene: 10.

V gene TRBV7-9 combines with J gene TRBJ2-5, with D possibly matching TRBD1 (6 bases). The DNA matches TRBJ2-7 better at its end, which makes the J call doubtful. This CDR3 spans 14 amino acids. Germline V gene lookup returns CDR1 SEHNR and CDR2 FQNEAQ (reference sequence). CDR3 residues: CASSLGGRGNEQYF. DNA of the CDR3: TGTGCCAGCAGCTTAGGCGGCAGGGGCAACGAGCAGTACTTC.